This T cell receptor (beta chain) was sequenced for a study of blood T cells in healthy people across ages. Findings and caveats of the study: Relative to aged donors, long-lived donors carried more naive CD4+ cells and displayed higher diversity. Getting older went along with TCR beta diversity per million T cells dropping roughly linearly. Expanded clonotype shifts may have been confounded, as the donors had an unknown CMV status.

This clonotype occurred a few times. Its antigen is unidentified. Next came a second PCR, run for about 6 to 12 cycles, which used a sample-barcoded 5' primer along with a J-beta primer mix. Template switching added a 12-random-nucleotide identifier to every cDNA molecule. TCRdb ran MiXCR on the 5' RACE reads and lists one entry per CDR3 protein. The top ten hold less than 2.5% of the sample, which has about 1.8 million distinct CDR3 sequences, just under 50% seen once. The sample taken for sequencing was blood. The sequence was obtained from a middle-aged woman in good health.

CDR3 DNA: TGTGCCAGCAGCTCCCAGGGAAAACTGTTTTTT. Translation gives CASSSQGKLFF. The J gene is TRBJ1-4, the V gene TRBV7-9; TRBD1 might be the D (5 bases). The CDR3 runs to 11 residues. V dropped 4 bases and J dropped 10 bases, with 7 bases sitting between them. Germline lookup yields CDR1 SEHNR and CDR2 FQNEAQ (reference sequence).